This T cell receptor beta chain was found in a study of T cells of healthy individuals. Losses at the gene ends were 6 bases for V and 7 bases for J; bases not matched to a gene: 14. This CDR3 has 18 amino acids. This clonotype was counted at least ten times. TCRdb reprocessed the 5' RACE reads with MiXCR, giving one entry per CDR3 protein. The sample shows some 100,000 distinct CDR3 sequences, approximately 18% of them seen only once. The rearrangement links TRBV12-3 or TRBV12-4 to TRBJ2-2, with 13 bases lining up with TRBD2. The receptor was derived from a human donor in good health. Here the CDR3 DNA reads TGTGCCAGCAGAGGAAGGACTAGCGGGGGTTTGAGAGGCGGGGAGCTGTTTTTT. Its translation is CASRGRTSGGLRGGELFF.